This entry describes one T cell receptor beta chain. The antigen is not known. The data derive from a study of T cell responses to AZD1222 COVID-19 vaccine. Regarding the study as a whole: Spike-wide vaccine-associated CD4 TCRs dominated at 160-218 and 743-854. Clonal diversity may have been underestimated in mostly white British donors.

Here immunoSEQ multiplex PCR was the method, and the copy in TCRdb shows in-frame clones only, minus some. The data hold about 83,000 clones, with 70% to 90% observed a single time. This clonotype was obtained from an adult in good health. Sequencing was performed on peripheral blood, taken on day 0 of MenACWY control vaccination.

CDR3 sequence reads: CASRARQDGHEQYF. The CDR3 bases are TGTGCCAGCAGAGCTCGACAGGATGGGCACGAGCAGTACTTC. This rearrangement joins TRBV6-5 to TRBJ2-7; TRBD1 might be the D (6 bases). The CDR3 runs 14 residues. V was shortened by 6 bases and J by 5 bases, with 17 bases between the two germline ends. Germline V gene sequence: CDR1 MNHEY, CDR2 SVGAGI.